One TCR beta chain is described in this entry. Looked up from germline, CDR1 is LGHNT and CDR2 is FRNRAP. CDR3 size: 13 residues. The V end lost 2 bases, the J end lost 7 bases, and 11 bases lay between the germline ends. Libraries were prepared by immunoSEQ multiplex PCR; TCRdb keeps only in-frame clonotypes and omits some of them. The sample carries over 300,000 clones, around 92% recorded once. The source of the sample is a study of blood T cell repertoires in COVID-19. For the study at large: Specimens from acute and convalescent COVID-19 originated in the United States, Italy and Spain. Nucleic acid was either cDNA or gDNA, and it came from T cells, B-cell-depleted T cells, or PBMCs.

The material sequenced was peripheral blood. The origin of this receptor is a man aged 18 to 30 who had recovered from COVID-19. This chain links TRBV12-5 with TRBJ1-1; no firm D call. This CDR3 is CASGLISMSEAFF. DNA of the CDR3: TGTGCTAGTGGTTTGATTTCTATGAGTGAAGCTTTCTTT.